This TCR beta chain came from a study of metastatic and nonmetastatic thyroid tumors. Study details: Repertoire comparison spanned blood and tumor or nodule tissue of malignant and benign thyroid patients. Study observations and caveats: Malignant thyroid tumors reportedly had TCR beta diversity that was significantly higher than in benign nodules, in blood and tumor.

Among the patients, none had received any treatment before thyroid surgery. Of note for this clone: No antigen is known for it. The sample carries other DNA sequences with the same CDR3.

TCRdb re-clonotyped the PCR reads through MiXCR. This repertoire shows roughly 28,000 clones, roughly 24% found once; its top ten account for around 6%. Sequenced sample: blood. This clonotype originated in a female donor with papillary thyroid cancer or a benign thyroid nodule (not recorded which). Some clones in this sample may be carry-over from other donors' samples.

In DNA, the CDR3 is TGTGCCAGCTCACCGTCGGACGGAACCCAACATTCACCCCTCCACTTT. This translates into CASSPSDGTQHSPLHF. The J gene is TRBJ1-6, the V gene TRBV18; D remains unclear. Trimming took 3 bases from V and 8 from J, leaving 17 bases between them. Germline CDR1 reads KGHSH; CDR2 reads LQKENI. The CDR3 consists of 16 residues.